This T cell receptor (beta chain) originates from a study of T cells after yellow fever vaccination. Study results and limitations: On re-exposure, the response was weaker but peaked faster, at day 5 versus 15.

Template switching by 5'RACE produced TCR cDNA, adding a universal primer site and UMIs. TCRdb recomputed calls from the 5' RACE reads with MiXCR, one row per CDR3 protein. The data contain about 330,000 distinct CDR3 sequences, roughly 8.4% of them singletons. The CDR3 is 17 amino acids. The junction had 17 bases not matched to a gene; V was cut back by 1 base and J by 8 bases. Germline V gene lookup returns CDR1 DFQATT and CDR2 SNEGSKA (reference sequence). Comments on this clonotype: The antigen is undetermined.

This clonotype originated in a man aged 18 to 30 who received the YFV17D yellow fever vaccine. This chain links TRBV20-1 with TRBJ2-1; 7 nucleotides align to TRBD2. Specimen: PBMCs, collected roughly 46 days after the first yellow fever vaccination. The CDR3: CSARGRIRGVPDDEQFF. The CDR3 bases are TGCAGTGCTAGAGGGAGAATTCGGGGGGTCCCTGACGATGAGCAGTTCTTC.